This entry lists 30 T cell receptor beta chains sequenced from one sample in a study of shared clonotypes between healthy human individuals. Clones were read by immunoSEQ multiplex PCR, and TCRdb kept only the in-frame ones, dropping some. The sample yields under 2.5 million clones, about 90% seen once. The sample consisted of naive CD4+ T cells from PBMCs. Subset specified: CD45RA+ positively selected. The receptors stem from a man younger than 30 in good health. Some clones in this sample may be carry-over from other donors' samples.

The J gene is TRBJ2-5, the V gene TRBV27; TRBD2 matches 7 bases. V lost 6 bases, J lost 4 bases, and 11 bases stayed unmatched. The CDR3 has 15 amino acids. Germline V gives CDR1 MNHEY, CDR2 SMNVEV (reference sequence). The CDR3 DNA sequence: TGTGCCAGCAGCAAGGGCGGGAGTCTTAGAGAGACCCAGTACTTC. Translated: CASSKGGSLRETQYF.

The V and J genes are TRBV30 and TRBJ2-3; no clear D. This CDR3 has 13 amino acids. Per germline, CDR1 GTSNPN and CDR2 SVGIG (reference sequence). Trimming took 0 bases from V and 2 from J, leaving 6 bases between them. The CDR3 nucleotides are TGTGCCTGGAGTGTGGTCTACACAGATACGCAGTATTTT. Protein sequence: CAWSVVYTDTQYF.

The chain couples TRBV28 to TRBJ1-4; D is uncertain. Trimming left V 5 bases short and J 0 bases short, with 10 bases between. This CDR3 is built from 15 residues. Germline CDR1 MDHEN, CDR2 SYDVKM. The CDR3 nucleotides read TGTGCCAGCAGTGCCACCGGCGCAACTAATGAAAAACTGTTTTTT. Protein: CASSATGATNEKLFF.

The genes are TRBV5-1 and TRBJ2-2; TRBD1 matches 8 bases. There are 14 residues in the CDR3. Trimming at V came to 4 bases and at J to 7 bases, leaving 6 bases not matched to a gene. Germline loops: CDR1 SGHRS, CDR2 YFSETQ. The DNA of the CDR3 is TGCGCCAGCAGCAGCGACAGGGGAGACGGGGAGCTGTTTTTT. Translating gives CASSSDRGDGELFF.

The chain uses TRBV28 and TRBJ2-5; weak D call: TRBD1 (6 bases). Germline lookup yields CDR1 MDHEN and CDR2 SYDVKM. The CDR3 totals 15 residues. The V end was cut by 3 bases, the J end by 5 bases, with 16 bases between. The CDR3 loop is CASSFWVQGGETQYF. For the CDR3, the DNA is TGTGCCAGCAGTTTTTGGGTACAGGGCGGTGAGACCCAGTACTTC.

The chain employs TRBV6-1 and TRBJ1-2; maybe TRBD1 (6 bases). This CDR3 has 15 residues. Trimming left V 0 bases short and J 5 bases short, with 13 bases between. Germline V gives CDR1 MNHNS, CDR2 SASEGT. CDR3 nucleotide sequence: TGTGCCAGCAGTGAAGCGGGGGGCTCCCAATATGGCTACACCTTC. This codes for CASSEAGGSQYGYTF.

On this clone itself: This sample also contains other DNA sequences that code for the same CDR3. In DNA form, the CDR3 reads TGTGCCAGCCGGGACGTTGACTACGAGCAGTACTTC. Translation gives CASRDVDYEQYF. The rearrangement uses TRBV6-5 and TRBJ2-7; D may match TRBD1 or TRBD2 (5 bases each). The germline V gene encodes CDR1 MNHEY and CDR2 SVGAGI. V shed 8 bases and J shed 3 bases, with 11 bases lying between them. This CDR3 is built from 12 residues.

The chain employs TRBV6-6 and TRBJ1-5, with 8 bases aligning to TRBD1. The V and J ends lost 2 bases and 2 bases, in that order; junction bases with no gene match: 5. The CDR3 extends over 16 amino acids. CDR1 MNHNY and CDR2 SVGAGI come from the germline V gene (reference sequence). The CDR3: CASSYAGGAGNQPQHF. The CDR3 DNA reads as TGTGCCAGCAGTTACGCAGGGGGCGCGGGCAATCAGCCCCAGCATTTT.

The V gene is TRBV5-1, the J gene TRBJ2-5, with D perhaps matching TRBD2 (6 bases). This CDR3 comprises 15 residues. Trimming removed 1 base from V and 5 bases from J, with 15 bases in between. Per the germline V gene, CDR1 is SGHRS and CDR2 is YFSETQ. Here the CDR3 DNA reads TGCGCCAGCAGCTTGTACGGGGGTTTGGGTGAGACCCAGTACTTC. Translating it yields CASSLYGGLGETQYF.

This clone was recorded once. CDR3 protein: CASSDRDSGETQYF. As DNA, the CDR3 is TGCGCCAGCAGCGACCGGGACTCAGGGGAGACCCAGTACTTC. The V and J genes are TRBV5-1 and TRBJ2-5; D might be TRBD2 (6 bases). Germline CDR1 is SGHRS and CDR2 is YFSETQ. There are 14 residues in the CDR3. Trimming took off 4 bases at V and 5 bases at J, with 15 bases between the two ends.

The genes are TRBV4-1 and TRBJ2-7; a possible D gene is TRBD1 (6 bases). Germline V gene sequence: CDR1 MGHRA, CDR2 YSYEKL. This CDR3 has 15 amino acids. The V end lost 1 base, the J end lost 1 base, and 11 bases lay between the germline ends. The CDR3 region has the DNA TGCGCCAGCAGCCAAGTGGGGGCTGGTTCCTACGAGCAGTACTTC. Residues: CASSQVGAGSYEQYF.

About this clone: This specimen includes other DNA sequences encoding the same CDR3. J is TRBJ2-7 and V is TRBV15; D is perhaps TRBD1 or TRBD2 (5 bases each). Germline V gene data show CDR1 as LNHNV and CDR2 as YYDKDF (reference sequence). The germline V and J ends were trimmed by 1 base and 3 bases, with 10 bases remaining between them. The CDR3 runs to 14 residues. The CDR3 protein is CATSRGTGGYEQYF. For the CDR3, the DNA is TGTGCCACCAGCAGAGGAACTGGGGGCTACGAGCAGTACTTC.

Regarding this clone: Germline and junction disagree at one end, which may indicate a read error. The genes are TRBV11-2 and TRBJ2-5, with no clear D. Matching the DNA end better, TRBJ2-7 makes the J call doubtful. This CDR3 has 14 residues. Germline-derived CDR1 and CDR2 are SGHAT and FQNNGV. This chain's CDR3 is CASSIERLLPEQYF. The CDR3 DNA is TGTGCCAGCAGCATAGAACGCCTGCTCCCCGAGCAGTACTTC.

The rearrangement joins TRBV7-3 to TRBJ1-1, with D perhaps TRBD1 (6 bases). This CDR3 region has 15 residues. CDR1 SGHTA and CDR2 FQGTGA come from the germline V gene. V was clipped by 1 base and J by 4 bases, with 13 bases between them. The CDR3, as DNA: TGTGCCAGCAGCTTAATCGGGGGCGCGGTCACTGAAGCTTTCTTT. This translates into CASSLIGGAVTEAFF.

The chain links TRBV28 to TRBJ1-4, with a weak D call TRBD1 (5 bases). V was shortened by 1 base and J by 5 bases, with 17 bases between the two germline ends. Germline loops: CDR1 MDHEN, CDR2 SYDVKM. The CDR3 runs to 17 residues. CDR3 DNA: TGTGCCAGCAGTTTATTGGCAGGGCGGGGAGGGAATGAAAAACTGTTTTTT. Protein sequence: CASSLLAGRGGNEKLFF.

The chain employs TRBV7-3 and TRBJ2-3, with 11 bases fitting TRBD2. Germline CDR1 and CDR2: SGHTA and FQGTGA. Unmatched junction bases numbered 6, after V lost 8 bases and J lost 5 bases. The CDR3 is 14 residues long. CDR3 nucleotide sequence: TGTGCCAGCGCCCCAACTAGCGGGAGAGATACGCAGTATTTT. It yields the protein CASAPTSGRDTQYF.

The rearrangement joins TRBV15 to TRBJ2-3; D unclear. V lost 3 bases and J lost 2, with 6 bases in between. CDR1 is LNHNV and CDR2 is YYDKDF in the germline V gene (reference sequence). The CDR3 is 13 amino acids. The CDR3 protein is CATSRDHTDTQYF. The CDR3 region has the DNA TGTGCCACCAGCAGGGACCACACAGATACGCAGTATTTT.

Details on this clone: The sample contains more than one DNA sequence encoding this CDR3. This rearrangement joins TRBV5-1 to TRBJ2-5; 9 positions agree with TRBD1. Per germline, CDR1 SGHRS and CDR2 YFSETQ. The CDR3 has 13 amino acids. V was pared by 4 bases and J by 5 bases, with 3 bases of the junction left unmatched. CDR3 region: CASSRGQGETQYF. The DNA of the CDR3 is TGCGCCAGCAGCCGGGGACAGGGCGAGACCCAGTACTTC.

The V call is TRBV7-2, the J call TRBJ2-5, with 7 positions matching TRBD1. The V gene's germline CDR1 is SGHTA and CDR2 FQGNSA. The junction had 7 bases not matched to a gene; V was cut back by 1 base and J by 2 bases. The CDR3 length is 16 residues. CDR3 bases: TGTGCCAGCAGCTTAGGAAGCGGCAGGGGGCAAGAGACCCAGTACTTC. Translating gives CASSLGSGRGQETQYF. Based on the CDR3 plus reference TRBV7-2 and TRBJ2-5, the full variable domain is GAGVSQSPSNKVTEKGKDVELRCDPISGHTALYWYRQSLGQGLEFLIYFQGNSAPDKSGLPSDRFSAERTGGSVSTLTIQRTQQEDSAVYLCASSLGSGRGQETQYFGPGTRLLVL.

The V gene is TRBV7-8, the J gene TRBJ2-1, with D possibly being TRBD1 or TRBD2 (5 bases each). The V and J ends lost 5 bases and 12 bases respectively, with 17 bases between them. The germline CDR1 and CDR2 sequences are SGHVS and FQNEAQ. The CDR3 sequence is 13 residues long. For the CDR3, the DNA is TGTGCCAGCAGCCCCCAGCCGGGACCCAGGCAGTTCTTC. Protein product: CASSPQPGPRQFF.

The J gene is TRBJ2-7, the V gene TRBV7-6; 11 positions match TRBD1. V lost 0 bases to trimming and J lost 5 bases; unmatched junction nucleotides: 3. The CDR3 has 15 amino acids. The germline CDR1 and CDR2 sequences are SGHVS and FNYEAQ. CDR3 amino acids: CASSLAGTGGNEQYF. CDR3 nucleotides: TGTGCCAGCAGCTTAGCCGGGACAGGGGGAAACGAGCAGTACTTC.

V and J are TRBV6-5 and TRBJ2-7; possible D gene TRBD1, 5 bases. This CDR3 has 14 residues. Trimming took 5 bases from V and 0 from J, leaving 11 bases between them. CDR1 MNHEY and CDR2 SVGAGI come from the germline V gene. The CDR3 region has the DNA TGTGCCAGCAGTCACGGCAGGGTCTCCTACGAGCAGTACTTC. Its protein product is CASSHGRVSYEQYF.

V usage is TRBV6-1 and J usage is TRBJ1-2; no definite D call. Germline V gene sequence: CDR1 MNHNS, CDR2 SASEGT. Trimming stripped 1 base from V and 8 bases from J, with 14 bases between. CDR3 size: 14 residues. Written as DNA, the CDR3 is TGTGCCAGCAGTGAAGTAACGGGCCCTATAGGCTACACCTTC. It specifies CASSEVTGPIGYTF.

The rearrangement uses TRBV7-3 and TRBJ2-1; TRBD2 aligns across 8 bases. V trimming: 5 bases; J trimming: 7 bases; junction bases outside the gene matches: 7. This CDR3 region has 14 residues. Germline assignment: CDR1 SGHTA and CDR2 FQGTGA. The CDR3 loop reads CASSPAGVSNEQFF. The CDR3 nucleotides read TGTGCCAGCAGCCCAGCGGGAGTTAGTAATGAGCAGTTCTTC.

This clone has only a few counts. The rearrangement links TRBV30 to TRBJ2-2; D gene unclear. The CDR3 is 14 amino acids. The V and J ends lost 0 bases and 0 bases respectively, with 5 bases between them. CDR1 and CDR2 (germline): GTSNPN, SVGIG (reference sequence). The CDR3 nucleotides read TGTGCCTGGAGTGTGAGAACGAACACCGGGGAGCTGTTTTTT. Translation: CAWSVRTNTGELFF.

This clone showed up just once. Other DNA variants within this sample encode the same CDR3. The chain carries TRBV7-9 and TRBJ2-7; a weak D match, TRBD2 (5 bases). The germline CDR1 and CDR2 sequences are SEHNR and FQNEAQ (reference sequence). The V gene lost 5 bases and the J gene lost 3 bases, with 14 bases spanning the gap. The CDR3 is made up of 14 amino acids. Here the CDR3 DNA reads TGTGCCAGCAGCGAACGGGCTAGCAGCTACGAGCAGTACTTC. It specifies CASSERASSYEQYF.

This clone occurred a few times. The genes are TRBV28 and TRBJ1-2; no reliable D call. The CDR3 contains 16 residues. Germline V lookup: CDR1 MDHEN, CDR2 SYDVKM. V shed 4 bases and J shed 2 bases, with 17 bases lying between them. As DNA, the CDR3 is TGTGCCAGCAGTTACCATATACCAGACGGGAACTATGGCTACACCTTC. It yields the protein CASSYHIPDGNYGYTF.

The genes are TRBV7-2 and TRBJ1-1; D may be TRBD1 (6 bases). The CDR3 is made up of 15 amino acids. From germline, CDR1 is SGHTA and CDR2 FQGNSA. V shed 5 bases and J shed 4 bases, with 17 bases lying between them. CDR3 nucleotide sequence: TGTGCCAGCAGCCCCAGCTGGGGGCGCGGCACTGAAGCTTTCTTT. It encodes CASSPSWGRGTEAFF.

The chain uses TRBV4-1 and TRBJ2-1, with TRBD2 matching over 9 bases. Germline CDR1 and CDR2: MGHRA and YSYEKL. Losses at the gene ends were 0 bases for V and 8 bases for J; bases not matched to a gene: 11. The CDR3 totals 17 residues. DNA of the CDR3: TGCGCCAGCAGCCAAGACAGCGGGCTAGCGGGAAGGTATGAGCAGTTCTTC. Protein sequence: CASSQDSGLAGRYEQFF.

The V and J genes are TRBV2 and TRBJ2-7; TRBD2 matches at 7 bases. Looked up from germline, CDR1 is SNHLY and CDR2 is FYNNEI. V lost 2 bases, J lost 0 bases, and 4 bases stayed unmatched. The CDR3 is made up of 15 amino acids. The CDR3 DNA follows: TGTGCCAGCAGTGAAAGCGGGGTCTTCTCCTACGAGCAGTACTTC. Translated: CASSESGVFSYEQYF.